This TCR beta chain was recovered during a study of blood T cell repertoires in COVID-19. For the study at large: COVID-19 samples, acute and convalescent, were from the United States, Italy and Spain.

The participants were between about 18 and 90 years old and came from some 23 US areas. Using immunoSEQ multiplex PCR, the repertoire was profiled, and TCRdb retains in-frame clones only, with some absent. This sample carries about 370,000 clones, 85% to 90% of them seen once, and the ten largest clones take around 1%. This clone was found once. With 5 bases clipped from V and 4 bases from J, the junction kept 5 bases outside the gene matches. Germline CDR1 and CDR2: MDHEN and SYDVKM. This CDR3 comprises 14 residues. The chain recombines TRBV28 with TRBJ2-7, with 10 positions matching TRBD2. Input material: PBMCs or T cells enriched from blood (not recorded which). This receptor was taken from a man younger than 30 who had recovered from COVID-19. The CDR3 DNA sequence: TGTGCCAGCAGTCAACCGGGACTAGCGTACGAGCAGTACTTC. Its protein is CASSQPGLAYEQYF.